This T cell receptor beta chain derives from a study of cytomegalovirus exposure and HLA in healthy donors. Trimming took 3 bases from V and 2 from J; bases not matched to a gene: 16. Germline CDR1 SGDLS, CDR2 YYNGEE. The CDR3 spans 18 residues. Study-wide points: A prior analysis recorded that most TCR beta V segments were productive about 87% or about 30% of the time. Listed as cytomegalovirus-associated were 150 or so TCR beta chains.

Primers included in the PCR were 60 Vbeta and 13 Jbeta primers. In the study's own analysis: As a later analysis found, there were 80 million or so unique TCR beta chains, of which around 10 million were shared. The protocol was immunoSEQ multiplex PCR, while the TCRdb copy is restricted to in-frame clones and leaves out a portion. V and J calls and clone size follow that table, whereas D and trimming were derived from the DNA. The profile shows 110,000 or so clones, 65% to 80% of them singletons. A few counts support this clone. Its target is not known. The rearrangement links TRBV9 to TRBJ2-5; 7 bases are a match to TRBD1. Material for sequencing was PBMCs. The TCR originated in a man aged 35-49 years in good health and CMV-seropositive. CDR3 nucleotides: TGTGCCAGCAGCGGCCGGGACAGAATCGGTCTTGGGCAAGAGACCCAGTACTTC. This translates into CASSGRDRIGLGQETQYF.